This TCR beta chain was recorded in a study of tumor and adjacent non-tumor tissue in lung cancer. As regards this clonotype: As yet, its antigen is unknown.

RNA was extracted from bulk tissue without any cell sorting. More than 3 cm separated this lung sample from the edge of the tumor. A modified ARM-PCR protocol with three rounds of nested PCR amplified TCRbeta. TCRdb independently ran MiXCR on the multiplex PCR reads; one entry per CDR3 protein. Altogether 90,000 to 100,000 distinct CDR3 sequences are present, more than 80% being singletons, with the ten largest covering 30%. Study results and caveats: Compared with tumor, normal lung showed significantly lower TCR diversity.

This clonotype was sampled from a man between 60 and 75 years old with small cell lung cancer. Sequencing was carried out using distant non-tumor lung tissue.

The CDR3 reads CASSPRGDGELFF. CDR3 sequence (DNA): TGTGCCAGCAGCCCACGAGGGGACGGGGAGCTGTTTTTT. The rearrangement links TRBV11-1 to TRBJ2-2; D assignment may be TRBD1 or TRBD2 (5 bases each). The germline CDR1 and CDR2 sequences are SGHAT and FQDESV (reference sequence). V gave up 5 bases and J gave up 7 bases, with 11 bases separating them. The CDR3 loop spans 13 amino acids.